The 24 T cell receptor beta chains below all came from one sample that was sequenced in a study of T-cell memory formation after mild COVID-19. TCRdb itself ran the 5' RACE reads through MiXCR, one entry per CDR3 protein. This sample has around 320,000 distinct CDR3 sequences, with 15% to 20% found just once. Sequenced: PBMCs or a T cell subset sorted from them (not recorded which). The receptors derive from a young man who had mild COVID-19 (a few samples of this study predate the infection). Cell type and time point are not known.

This clonotype appeared a few times. The chain combines TRBV5-6 with TRBJ1-1, with D possibly matching TRBD1 (6 bases). Trimming stripped 4 bases from V and 2 bases from J, with 15 bases between. Germline V gene sequence: CDR1 SGHDT, CDR2 YYEEEE. This CDR3 comprises 15 residues. The CDR3 DNA is TGTGCCAGCAGCCCCTCGACAGGAGGTAACACTGAAGCTTTCTTT. Its translation is CASSPSTGGNTEAFF. Looking up the rest from reference TRBV5-6 and TRBJ1-1 gives the full variable domain: DAGVTQSPTHLIKTRGQQVTLRCSPKSGHDTVSWYQQALGQGPQFIFQYYEEEERQRGNFPDRFSGHQFPNYSSELNVNALLLGDSALYLCASSPSTGGNTEAFFGQGTRLTVV.

The chain couples TRBV3-1 to TRBJ1-4; D unclear. The germline V and J ends were trimmed by 0 bases and 9 bases, with 17 bases remaining between them. The CDR3 totals 16 residues. The germline V gene encodes CDR1 LGHDT and CDR2 YNNKEL (reference sequence). The CDR3 is CASSQENPGLMQKLFF. The CDR3 DNA follows: TGTGCCAGCAGCCAAGAGAATCCGGGTTTAATGCAAAAACTGTTTTTT.

A few counts support this clonotype. The chain employs TRBV4-3 and TRBJ1-4; D unresolved. With 0 bases removed from V and 7 bases from J, the gap between germline ends came to 9 bases. The CDR3 is 14 amino acids. The germline V gene has CDR1 LGHNA and CDR2 YSLEER. The CDR3 DNA is TGCGCCAGCAGCCAAGAATTCCGAGCTGAAAAACTGTTTTTT. It codes for CASSQEFRAEKLFF.

In its sample, this clonotype was seen many times. J is TRBJ2-5 and V is TRBV5-1; D possibly matches TRBD1 or TRBD2 (6 bases each). The CDR3 has 14 amino acids. Per the germline V gene, CDR1 is SGHRS and CDR2 is YFSETQ. V was shortened by 5 bases and J by 5 bases, with 16 bases between the two germline ends. The DNA of the CDR3 is TGCGCCAGCAGAGAGACTAGTGGACAGGAGACCCAGTACTTC. It is translated as CASRETSGQETQYF.

The rearrangement joins TRBV9 to TRBJ1-4; 9 nucleotides match TRBD1. The CDR3 totals 16 residues. After removal of 3 bases from V and 8 bases from J, the junction contained 11 bases not matched to a gene. CDR1 and CDR2 from the germline V gene are SGDLS and YYNGEE. The CDR3 here is CASSGISGTGREKLFF. CDR3 nucleotide sequence: TGTGCCAGCAGCGGAATCTCCGGGACAGGGAGGGAAAAACTGTTTTTT.

This clonotype has only one observation. The V and J genes are TRBV7-2 and TRBJ1-1; D gene unclear. Trimming shortened V by 2 bases and J by 2 bases, and 3 bases separated the two germline ends. The germline CDR1 and CDR2 sequences are SGHTA and FQGNSA. The CDR3 contains 12 residues. The CDR3 spells CASSLFNTEAFF. The CDR3 DNA reads as TGTGCCAGCAGCTTATTTAACACTGAAGCTTTCTTT.

The chain combines TRBV29-1 with TRBJ1-1; 10 bases are shared with TRBD1. CDR3 length: 13 residues. CDR1 is SQVTM and CDR2 is ANQGSEA in the germline V gene. Germline trimming cut 6 bases from V and 6 bases from J; bases unmatched to any gene: 7. The CDR3 reads CSVQDRGLAEAFF. The DNA of the CDR3 is TGCAGCGTACAAGACAGGGGGCTCGCTGAAGCTTTCTTT. The full variable domain, rest sourced from reference TRBV29-1 and TRBJ1-1, is SAVISQKPSRDICQRGTSLTIQCQVDSQVTMMFWYRQQPGQSLTLIATANQGSEATYESGFVIDKFPISRPNLTFSTLTVSNMSPEDSSIYLCSVQDRGLAEAFFGQGTRLTVV.

This clonotype was seen a handful of times. V is TRBV29-1 and J is TRBJ1-3; no reliable D call. CDR3 length equals 13 residues. Germline V gives CDR1 SQVTM, CDR2 ANQGSEA. Trimming removed 7 bases from V and 0 bases from J, with 10 bases in between. Written as DNA, the CDR3 is TGCAGCGCCGGAGTGAACTCTGGAAACACCATATATTTT. This codes for CSAGVNSGNTIYF.

V usage is TRBV5-6 and J usage is TRBJ2-7; the D gene is possibly TRBD1 (7 bases). Per germline, CDR1 SGHDT and CDR2 YYEEEE. This CDR3 region has 14 residues. Trimming took 7 bases from V and 6 from J, leaving 20 bases between them. The CDR3 here is CASRRGPTLREQYF. The CDR3 region has the DNA TGTGCCAGCCGGAGGGGGCCCACCCTTCGCGAGCAGTACTTC.

V and J are TRBV5-1 and TRBJ1-1, with a weak D call TRBD1 (5 bases). Germline V gives CDR1 SGHRS, CDR2 YFSETQ. Trimming stripped 0 bases from V and 2 bases from J, with 11 bases between. The length of the CDR3 is 15 residues. The CDR3 spells CASSLELGRNTEAFF. The CDR3 nucleotides read TGCGCCAGCAGCTTGGAGTTGGGGCGAAACACTGAAGCTTTCTTT.

This sequence joins TRBV19 and TRBJ1-1; D uncertain. Germline V lookup: CDR1 LNHDA, CDR2 SQIVND (reference sequence). There are 14 residues in the CDR3. V lost 10 bases to trimming and J lost 2 bases, with 17 bases between them. The chain's CDR3 is CATSGGSSNTEAFF. The CDR3 coding sequence is TGTGCCACCTCCGGAGGGTCGTCAAACACTGAAGCTTTCTTT.

At least ten counts were recorded for this clonotype. The rearrangement links TRBV7-9 to TRBJ1-1; D unclear. CDR3 size: 13 residues. CDR1 and CDR2 from the germline V gene are SEHNR and FQNEAQ (reference sequence). The V end lost 1 base, the J end lost 6 bases, and 9 bases lay between the germline ends. In DNA form, the CDR3 reads TGTGCCAGCAGCTTAGGGACTGGTTCTGAAGCTTTCTTT. Protein: CASSLGTGSEAFF.

This clonotype was seen more than once but under ten times. The genes are TRBV4-3 and TRBJ2-7, with 8 bases fitting TRBD2. Germline lookup yields CDR1 LGHNA and CDR2 YSLEER. The CDR3 is 14 amino acids. The J segment lost 4 bases and the V segment lost 1 base, leaving 3 bases of the junction unmatched. This chain's CDR3 is CASSQGTSGYEQYF. CDR3 in DNA: TGCGCCAGCAGCCAAGGTACTAGCGGATACGAGCAGTACTTC.

The V and J genes are TRBV19 and TRBJ2-2, with 10 positions matching TRBD2. The CDR3 extends over 16 amino acids. Germline CDR1 and CDR2: LNHDA and SQIVND (reference sequence). V lost 5 bases and J lost 4; bases outside the gene matches: 7. The DNA of the CDR3 is TGTGCCAGTAGTCCCCTAGCGGGGGATATCACCGGGGAGCTGTTTTTT. Protein sequence: CASSPLAGDITGELFF. Complete variable domain (other parts from reference TRBV19 and TRBJ2-2): DGGITQSPKYLFRKEGQNVTLSCEQNLNHDAMYWYRQDPGQGLRLIYYSQIVNDFQKGDIAEGYSVSREKKESFPLTVTSAQKNPTAFYLCASSPLAGDITGELFFGEGSRLTVL.

CDR3 nucleotide sequence: TGTGCCAGTAGTATAACGGCTAGCGGGGGTCTCGAGCAGTACTTC. It codes for CASSITASGGLEQYF. This chain joins TRBV19 and TRBJ2-7; 10 positions agree with TRBD2. The CDR3 consists of 15 residues. V lost 2 bases, J lost 6 bases, and 7 bases stayed unmatched. Germline loops: CDR1 LNHDA, CDR2 SQIVND (reference sequence).

The genes are TRBV7-6 and TRBJ1-1; 11 bases align to TRBD1. Germline V gives CDR1 SGHVS, CDR2 FNYEAQ. The length of the CDR3 is 15 residues. J lost 4 bases, V lost 0 bases, and 1 base had no gene match. This CDR3 is CASSLAGTGGTEAFF. As DNA, the CDR3 is TGTGCCAGCAGCTTAGCGGGGACAGGGGGCACTGAAGCTTTCTTT. The full variable domain, in which reference TRBV7-6 and TRBJ1-1 provide the parts outside the CDR3, is GAGVSQSPRYKVTKRGQDVALRCDPISGHVSLYWYRQALGQGPEFLTYFNYEAQQDKSGLPNDRFSAERPEGSISTLTIQRTEQRDSAMYRCASSLAGTGGTEAFFGQGTRLTVV.

In its sample, this clonotype was seen many times. V and J are TRBV5-1 and TRBJ2-7; D gene unclear. CDR3 length equals 14 residues. The germline gives CDR1 SGHRS, CDR2 YFSETQ. The V gene lost 0 bases and the J gene lost 3 bases, with 10 bases spanning the gap. CDR3 loop: CASSLGGTYYEQYF. DNA for the CDR3: TGCGCCAGCAGCTTGGGCGGCACCTACTACGAGCAGTACTTC. Full variable domain (rest looked up from reference TRBV5-1 and TRBJ2-7): KAGVTQTPRYLIKTRGQQVTLSCSPISGHRSVSWYQQTPGQGLQFLFEYFSETQRNKGNFPGRFSGRQFSNSRSEMNVSTLELGDSALYLCASSLGGTYYEQYFGPGTRLTVT.

This clonotype was counted only a few times. This chain links TRBV12-3 or TRBV12-4 with TRBJ2-7; a weak D match, TRBD1 (6 bases). This CDR3 region has 14 residues. Between the trimmed V and J ends, which lost 3 bases and 3 bases, there was a span of 12 bases. The CDR3 sequence is CASSLGTSDYEQYF. Written as DNA, the CDR3 is TGTGCCAGCAGTTTGGGGACAAGCGACTACGAGCAGTACTTC.

J is TRBJ2-7 and V is TRBV20-1; 8 positions agree with TRBD2. The CDR3 runs to 14 residues. Per the germline V gene, CDR1 is DFQATT and CDR2 is SNEGSKA (reference sequence). V dropped 6 bases and J dropped 2; count of bases not matched to a gene: 9. In DNA form, the CDR3 reads TGCAGTGCATTGAGCGGGGGCCTGACCTACGAGCAGTACTTC. This gives the protein CSALSGGLTYEQYF.

The chain couples TRBV20-1 to TRBJ1-5; D is undetermined. V was shortened by 3 bases and J by 0 bases, with 9 bases between the two germline ends. This CDR3 region has 14 residues. Germline V CDR1 and CDR2: DFQATT, SNEGSKA (reference sequence). CDR3 in DNA: TGCAGTGCTAGTCCCCACGATAGCAATCAGCCCCAGCATTTT. It translates to CSASPHDSNQPQHF.

CDR3 sequence: CASSPRDRGHTGELFF. Here the CDR3 DNA reads TGTGCCAGCAGCCCCCGGGACAGGGGTCACACCGGGGAGCTGTTTTTT. The V call is TRBV9, the J call TRBJ2-2; TRBD1 agrees at 10 bases. V dropped 4 bases and J dropped 3; count of bases not matched to a gene: 6. The V gene's germline CDR1 is SGDLS and CDR2 YYNGEE. The CDR3 spans 16 residues.

This clonotype was seen a few times. This chain connects TRBV4-3 to TRBJ1-2; no definite D call. Per germline, CDR1 LGHNA and CDR2 YSLEER. V dropped 0 bases and J dropped 2 bases, with 16 bases sitting between them. CDR3 size: 17 residues. CDR3 in DNA: TGCGCCAGCAGCCAAGACTACCGCCCAGATCGAAACTATGGCTACACCTTC. Amino acids: CASSQDYRPDRNYGYTF.

The chain links TRBV28 to TRBJ2-7; D tentatively fits TRBD1 or TRBD2 (5 bases each). Germline CDR1 MDHEN, CDR2 SYDVKM. The germline V and J ends were trimmed by 8 bases and 6 bases, with 20 bases remaining between them. The CDR3 covers 14 residues. The CDR3 bases are TGTGCCAGCCAAAGAGGAGGCTGGGACCTCGAGCAGTACGTC. It encodes CASQRGGWDLEQYV.

This clonotype was counted between two and nine times. The chain links TRBV4-2 to TRBJ2-3; TRBD2 is a possible D gene (5 bases). Germline CDR1 reads LGHNA; CDR2 reads YNFKEQ. The V gene lost 2 bases and the J gene lost 1 base, with 13 bases spanning the gap. The CDR3 is made up of 16 amino acids. Here the CDR3 reads CASSQRWNSGTDTQYF. The CDR3 region has the DNA TGTGCCAGCAGCCAAAGGTGGAATAGCGGCACAGATACGCAGTATTTT.